A single sample gave rise to the 9 T cell receptor beta chains below, sequenced in a study of T-cell reconstitution after alpha-beta-depleted transplantation in children. Unique molecular identifiers were built into the TCRbeta library. TCRdb reprocessed the PCR reads via MiXCR and lists one record per CDR3 protein. Of some 390,000 distinct CDR3 sequences listed, about 20% are singletons. This material consisted of PBMCs from the stem cell graft donor, taken from the stem cell graft. The source is a human donor who donated a stem cell graft to a child with acute myeloid leukemia.

This clonotype has more than one count but fewer than ten. This rearrangement joins TRBV20-1 to TRBJ2-7; TRBD2 agrees at 7 bases. The CDR3 covers 14 residues. CDR1 DFQATT and CDR2 SNEGSKA come from the germline V gene (reference sequence). J lost 0 bases, V lost 4 bases, and 6 bases had no gene match. The CDR3 loop is CSANWEGTSYEQYF. CDR3 nucleotide sequence: TGCAGTGCTAACTGGGAGGGGACCTCCTACGAGCAGTACTTC.

This clonotype was seen only a few times. The rearrangement joins TRBV6-5 to TRBJ2-2; D not resolved. Germline CDR1 is MNHEY and CDR2 is SVGAGI. This CDR3 spans 14 amino acids. V was clipped by 2 bases and J by 4 bases, with 8 bases between them. CDR3 protein: CASSYMGFTGELFF. DNA of the CDR3: TGTGCCAGCAGTTACATGGGTTTCACCGGGGAGCTGTTTTTT.

In its sample, this clonotype was seen a few times. This chain uses TRBV3-1 with TRBJ2-7; D may correspond to TRBD1 or TRBD2 (5 bases each). Between the trimmed V and J ends, which lost 1 base and 3 bases, there was a span of 16 bases. CDR3 size: 16 residues. Germline CDR1 and CDR2: LGHDT and YNNKEL (reference sequence). CDR3 DNA sequence: TGTGCCAGCAGCCAAGTTATGTCAGGGAGTGACTACGAGCAGTACTTC. It is translated as CASSQVMSGSDYEQYF.

This clonotype was detected only a few times. The chain employs TRBV28 and TRBJ2-3, with D possibly called TRBD1 or TRBD2 (6 bases each). The V end was cut by 6 bases, the J end by 2 bases, with 18 bases between. The CDR3 runs 16 residues. Germline loops: CDR1 MDHEN, CDR2 SYDVKM. The DNA of the CDR3 is TGTGCCAGCAGCCCCACTGGGGGGCTAGACACAGATACGCAGTATTTT. Protein product: CASSPTGGLDTDTQYF.

This clonotype appeared a few times. The V gene is TRBV15, the J gene TRBJ1-4; D may be TRBD1 (5 bases). The length of the CDR3 is 15 residues. Germline loops: CDR1 LNHNV, CDR2 YYDKDF (reference sequence). The germline V and J ends were trimmed by 0 bases and 3 bases, with 8 bases remaining between them. This CDR3 reads CATSRDRQSNEKLFF. In nucleotides, the CDR3 is TGTGCCACCAGCAGAGATCGACAGTCTAATGAAAAACTGTTTTTT.

This clonotype has only a few counts. The V call is TRBV20-1, the J call TRBJ2-2; TRBD2 matches at 8 bases. Germline V lookup: CDR1 DFQATT, CDR2 SNEGSKA (reference sequence). This CDR3 is 14 amino acids long. This chain's CDR3 is CNRGRTPNTGELFF. In DNA form, the CDR3 reads TGCAACCGCGGGAGGACACCGAACACCGGGGAGCTGTTTTTT.

This clonotype has ten or more counts. The V call is TRBV12-3 or TRBV12-4, the J call TRBJ2-3; unclear D gene. The CDR3 loop spans 16 amino acids. V was clipped by 8 bases and J by 4 bases, with 22 bases between them. The CDR3 sequence is CASGSQSDPRPDTQYF. The CDR3, as DNA: TGTGCCAGCGGGTCCCAGTCCGACCCCAGGCCAGATACGCAGTATTTT.

The chain uses TRBV10-3 and TRBJ1-6, with D possibly matching TRBD1 (5 bases). Germline V gene data show CDR1 as ENHRY and CDR2 as SYGVKD. Between the trimmed V and J ends, which lost 3 bases and 7 bases, there was a span of 13 bases. The CDR3 contains 15 residues. CDR3 sequence (DNA): TGTGCCATCAGTGAAGACCGGGACGGAAATTCACCCCTCCACTTT. Protein sequence: CAISEDRDGNSPLHF.

The chain is built from TRBV29-1 and TRBJ1-1, with 9 bases fitting TRBD1. This CDR3 spans 13 amino acids. With V trimmed by 7 bases and J by 6 bases, 9 bases remained unmatched. Germline CDR1 reads SQVTM; CDR2 reads ANQGSEA. CDR3: CSAAGQGIAEAFF. DNA for the CDR3: TGCAGCGCAGCGGGACAGGGTATCGCTGAAGCTTTCTTT.